The 2 T cell receptor beta chains presented below share a single source sample, sequenced in a study of blood T cell repertoires in COVID-19 (dated by TCRdb to between 2020 and 2021). Library preparation was by the immunoSEQ multiplex PCR assay. TCRdb carries this immuneACCESS record with in-frame sequences only. Its versions omit some clonotypes, under half of them owing to an unresolved V gene in the studies checked, with the rest unexplained. This sample holds about 130,000 clones; about 81% were observed only once. The top ten constitute 3.8% of the sample. Sequenced material: peripheral blood. These receptors came from a woman in her forties or fifties with acute or convalescent COVID-19.

The chain employs TRBV19 and TRBJ1-2; D remains ambiguous. Per the germline V gene, CDR1 is LNHDA and CDR2 is SQIVND (reference sequence). The CDR3 runs to 13 residues. Trimming stripped 2 bases from V and 5 bases from J, with 9 bases between. The chain's CDR3 is CASSIRPEYGYTF. The CDR3, as DNA: TGTGCCAGTAGTATACGGCCGGAGTATGGCTACACCTTC.

This chain uses TRBV9 with TRBJ2-5, with 10 bases that match TRBD2. CDR3 size: 14 residues. The germline V gene has CDR1 SGDLS and CDR2 YYNGEE. J gave up 2 bases and V 4 bases, and 2 bases lay outside the gene matches. CDR3 sequence: CASSTGLAQETQYF. CDR3 in DNA: TGTGCCAGCAGCACGGGACTAGCGCAAGAGACCCAGTACTTC.